This T cell receptor (beta chain) was documented in a study of blood T cell repertoires in COVID-19. On the study more broadly: There were acute and convalescent COVID-19 samples, and they came from the United States, Italy and Spain.

Produced via immunoSEQ multiplex PCR; TCRdb's table is partial and in-frame only. The sample has roughly 400,000 clones, roughly 91% seen once. Germline loops: CDR1 SGHTA, CDR2 FQGNSA. V was cut by 3 bases and J by 7 bases, with 16 bases left in between. The CDR3 is made up of 15 amino acids. In terms of age and location, participants ranged from about 18 to 90 years and lived in 24 US areas. What the recovered Cohort 3 donors had was two negative PCRs, clearance, or symptom resolution. The rearrangement joins TRBV7-2 to TRBJ1-5; D may be TRBD1 (6 bases). The sequence was collected from a woman younger than 45 who had recovered from COVID-19. The sequenced sample consisted of PBMCs or T cells enriched from blood (not recorded which). CDR3 protein: CASSFDTGRRQPQHF. In nucleotides, the CDR3 is TGTGCCAGCAGCTTTGATACAGGGCGCCGCCAGCCCCAGCATTTT.